This TCR beta chain is from a study of T cells in Graves' hyperthyroidism and ophthalmopathy. Broader study findings: Most clonotypes that expanded in the thyroid above 0.001 also showed up in blood.

Together with thyroid ultrasound, orbital computed tomography, serum thyroxine and TRAb, clinical symptoms were used for diagnoses. This clonotype came up many times. Its antigen is not identified. Using RNA transcripts as the source, TCR beta CDR3 regions were amplified. HTBI primers were the set used in a first-round RT-PCR of the TCR CDR3. TCRdb processed the multiplex PCR reads anew with MiXCR; each CDR3 protein has one entry. The sample yields hundreds of thousands of distinct CDR3 sequences, approximately 23% seen once. V dropped 2 bases and J dropped 5 bases, with 12 bases sitting between them. This CDR3 contains 13 residues. The germline CDR1 and CDR2 sequences are SQVTM and ANQGSEA.

This sequence was found in a middle-aged woman with Graves' ophthalmopathy. Sequenced input: blood. The rearrangement links TRBV29-1 to TRBJ2-5; D call uncertain. This CDR3 is CSVERATRETQYF. In DNA, the CDR3 is TGCAGCGTTGAAAGAGCGACCAGGGAGACCCAGTACTTC.